This T cell receptor (beta chain) derives from a study of control samples from healthy donors and cancer patients. From germline, CDR1 is SQVTM and CDR2 ANQGSEA. Between the trimmed V and J ends, which lost 0 bases and 0 bases, there was a span of 9 bases. CDR3 length: 14 residues. TCRdb's copy holds only in-frame clones and misses some; the assay was immunoSEQ multiplex PCR. The table has 130,000 or so clones, 70% to 90% seen once. Sequencing was done on a sample of blood. This TCR came from a man aged 50-60 years in good health. V usage is TRBV29-1 and J usage is TRBJ2-7, with D unresolved. CDR3 coding DNA: TGCAGCGTTGAAGATCGAACCCGCTCCTACGAGCAGTACTTC. This encodes CSVEDRTRSYEQYF.